A single count supports the clone carrying this T cell receptor (beta chain). This record belongs to a study of blood T cells in healthy people across ages. About the research overall: Researchers report that template switching captured about one barcoded beta molecule per two T cells.

With a J-beta primer mix and a sample-barcoded 5' primer, a second PCR ran about 6 to 11 cycles. A template-switch adaptor containing 12 random nucleotides labeled each cDNA molecule. Each single sample gave us at least 2.5 million CDR3-containing paired-end reads. Using its own MiXCR run on the 5' RACE reads, TCRdb lists one record per CDR3 protein. The profile covers under 1,000,000 distinct CDR3 sequences, with roughly 35% appearing a single time and 13% taken by the ten largest. With 4 bases removed from V and 7 bases from J, the gap between germline ends came to 14 bases. CDR1 is GTSNPN, CDR2 SVGIG, per germline (reference sequence). The CDR3 is 14 residues long. Samples each had at least 5 micrograms of total RNA extracted.

The TCR comes from a man between 18 and 35 years old in good health. Sequences were obtained from blood. The J gene is TRBJ1-6, the V gene TRBV30, with unresolved D. CDR3 residues: CAWTGTGKNSPLHF. Written as DNA, the CDR3 is TGTGCCTGGACGGGCACCGGGAAAAATTCACCCCTCCACTTT.